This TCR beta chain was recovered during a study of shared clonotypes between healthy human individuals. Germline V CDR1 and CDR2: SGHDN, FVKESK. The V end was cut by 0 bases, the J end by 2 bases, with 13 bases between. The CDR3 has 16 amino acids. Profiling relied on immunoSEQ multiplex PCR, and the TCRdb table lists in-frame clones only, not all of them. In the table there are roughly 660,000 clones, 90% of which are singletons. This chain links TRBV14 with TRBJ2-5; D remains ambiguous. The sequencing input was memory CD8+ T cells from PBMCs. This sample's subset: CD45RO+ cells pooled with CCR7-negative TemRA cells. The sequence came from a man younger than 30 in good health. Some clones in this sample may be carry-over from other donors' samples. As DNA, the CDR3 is TGTGCCAGCAGCCAAGAGTCGTTAAGATTACAAGAGACCCAGTACTTC. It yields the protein CASSQESLRLQETQYF.